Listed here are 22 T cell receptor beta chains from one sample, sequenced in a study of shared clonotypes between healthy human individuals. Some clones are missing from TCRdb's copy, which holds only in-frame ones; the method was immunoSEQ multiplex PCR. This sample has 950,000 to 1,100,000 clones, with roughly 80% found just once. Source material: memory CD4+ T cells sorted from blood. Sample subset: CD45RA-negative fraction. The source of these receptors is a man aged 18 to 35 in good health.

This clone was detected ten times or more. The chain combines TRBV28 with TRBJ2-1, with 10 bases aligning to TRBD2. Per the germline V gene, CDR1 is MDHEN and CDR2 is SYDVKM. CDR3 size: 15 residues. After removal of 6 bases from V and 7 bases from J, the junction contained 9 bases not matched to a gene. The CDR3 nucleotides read TGTGCCAGCAGGGGAGCGGGAGGGCCTGGAAATGAGCAGTTCTTC. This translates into CASRGAGGPGNEQFF.

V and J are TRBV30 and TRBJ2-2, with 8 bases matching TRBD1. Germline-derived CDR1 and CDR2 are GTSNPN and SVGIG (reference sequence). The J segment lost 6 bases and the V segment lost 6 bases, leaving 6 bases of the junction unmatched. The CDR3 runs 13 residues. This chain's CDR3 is CACSLTGAGELFF. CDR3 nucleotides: TGTGCCTGCTCCTTGACAGGGGCCGGGGAGCTGTTTTTT.

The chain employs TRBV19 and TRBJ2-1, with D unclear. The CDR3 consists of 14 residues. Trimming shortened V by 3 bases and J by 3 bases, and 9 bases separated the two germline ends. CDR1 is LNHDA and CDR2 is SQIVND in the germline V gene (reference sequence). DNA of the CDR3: TGTGCCAGTAGTATCAGATCAGACTACAATGAGCAGTTCTTC. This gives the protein CASSIRSDYNEQFF.

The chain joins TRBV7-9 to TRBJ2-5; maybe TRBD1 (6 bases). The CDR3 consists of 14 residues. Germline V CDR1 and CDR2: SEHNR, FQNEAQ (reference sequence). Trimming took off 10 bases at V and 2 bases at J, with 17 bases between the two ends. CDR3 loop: CATAPQGYQETQYF. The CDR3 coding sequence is TGTGCCACCGCCCCCCAGGGGTATCAAGAGACCCAGTACTTC.

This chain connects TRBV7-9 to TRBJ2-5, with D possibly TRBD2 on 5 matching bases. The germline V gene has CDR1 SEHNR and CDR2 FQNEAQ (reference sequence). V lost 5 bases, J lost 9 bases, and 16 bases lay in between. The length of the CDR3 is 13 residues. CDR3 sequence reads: CASSPRTGASQYF. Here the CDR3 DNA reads TGTGCCAGCAGCCCTAGGACTGGAGCGTCCCAGTACTTC. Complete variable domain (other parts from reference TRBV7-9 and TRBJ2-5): DTGVSQNPRHKITKRGQNVTFRCDPISEHNRLYWYRQTLGQGPEFLTYFQNEAQLEKSRLLSDRFSAERPKGSFSTLEIQRTEQGDSAMYLCASSPRTGASQYFGPGTRLLVL.

CDR3 residues: CASSPPLNRDEQYF. DNA of the CDR3: TGTGCCAGCTCACCACCACTCAACAGGGACGAGCAGTACTTC. J is TRBJ2-7 and V is TRBV18, with a tentative D call TRBD1 (6 bases). The CDR3 consists of 14 residues. Trimming shortened V by 0 bases and J by 5 bases, and 11 bases separated the two germline ends. Germline lookup yields CDR1 KGHSH and CDR2 LQKENI. The full variable domain, with the rest looked up from reference TRBV18 and TRBJ2-7, is NAGVMQNPRHLVRRRGQEARLRCSPMKGHSHVYWYRQLPEEGLKFMVYLQKENIIDESGMPKERFSAEFPKEGPSILRIQQVVRGDSAAYFCASSPPLNRDEQYFGPGTRLTVT.

The CDR3 spells CASIHPGGVQETQYF. Here the CDR3 DNA reads TGTGCCAGCATCCACCCAGGGGGCGTACAAGAGACCCAGTACTTC. The chain combines TRBV2 with TRBJ2-5, with 8 bases that match TRBD1. The V and J ends lost 7 bases and 2 bases, in that order; junction bases with no gene match: 9. The CDR3 consists of 15 residues. In germline, CDR1 is SNHLY, CDR2 FYNNEI. The full variable domain, with the rest looked up from reference TRBV2 and TRBJ2-5, is EPEVTQTPSHQVTQMGQEVILRCVPISNHLYFYWYRQILGQKVEFLVSFYNNEISEKSEIFDDQFSVERPDGSNFTLKIRSTKLEDSAMYFCASIHPGGVQETQYFGPGTRLLVL.

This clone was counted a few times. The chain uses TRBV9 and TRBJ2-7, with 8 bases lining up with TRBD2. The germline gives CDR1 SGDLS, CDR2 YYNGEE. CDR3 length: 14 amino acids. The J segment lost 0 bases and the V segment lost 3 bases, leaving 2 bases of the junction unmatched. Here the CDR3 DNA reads TGTGCCAGCAGCGGGAGCGGGAGCTCCTACGAGCAGTACTTC. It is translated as CASSGSGSSYEQYF.

In nucleotides, the CDR3 is TGCGCCAGCAGTGGTGGCGGCACCGGGGAGCTGTTTTTT. Protein: CASSGGGTGELFF. The genes are TRBV10-1 and TRBJ2-2, with D hard to call. The CDR3 loop spans 13 amino acids. Between the trimmed V and J ends, which lost 4 bases and 4 bases, there was a span of 7 bases. Germline-derived CDR1 and CDR2 are WNHNN and SYGVQD (reference sequence).

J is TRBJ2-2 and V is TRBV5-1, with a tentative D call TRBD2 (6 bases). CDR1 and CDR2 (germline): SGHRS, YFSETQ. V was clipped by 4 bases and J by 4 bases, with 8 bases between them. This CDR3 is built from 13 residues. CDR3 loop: CASSPGLTGELFF. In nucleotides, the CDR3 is TGCGCCAGCAGCCCGGGACTCACCGGGGAGCTGTTTTTT.

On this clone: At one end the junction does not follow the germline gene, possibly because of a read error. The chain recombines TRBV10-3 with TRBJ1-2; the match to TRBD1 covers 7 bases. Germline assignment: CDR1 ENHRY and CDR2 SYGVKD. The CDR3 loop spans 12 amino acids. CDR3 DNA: TGTGCCATCAGTGAGGTCGGGACAGATGTAGCCTTC. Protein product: CAISEVGTDVAF.

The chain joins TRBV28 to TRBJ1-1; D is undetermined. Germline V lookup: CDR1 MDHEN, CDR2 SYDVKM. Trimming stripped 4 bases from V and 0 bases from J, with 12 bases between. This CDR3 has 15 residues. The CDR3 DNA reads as TGTGCCAGCAGTTCTCTTCGGGCCTTGAACACTGAAGCTTTCTTT. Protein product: CASSSLRALNTEAFF.

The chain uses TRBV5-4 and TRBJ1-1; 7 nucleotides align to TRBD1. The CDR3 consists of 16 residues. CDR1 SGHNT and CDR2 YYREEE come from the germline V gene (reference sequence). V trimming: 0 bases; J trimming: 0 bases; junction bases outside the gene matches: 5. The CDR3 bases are TGTGCCAGCAGCTTGGCCAGGACAGGCCTGAACACTGAAGCTTTCTTT. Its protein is CASSLARTGLNTEAFF.

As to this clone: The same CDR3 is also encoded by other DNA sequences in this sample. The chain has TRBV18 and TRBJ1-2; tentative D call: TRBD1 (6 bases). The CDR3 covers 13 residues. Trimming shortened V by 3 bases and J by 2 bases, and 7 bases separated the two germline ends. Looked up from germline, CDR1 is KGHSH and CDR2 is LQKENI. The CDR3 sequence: CASSPGQNYGYTF. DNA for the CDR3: TGTGCCAGCTCACCGGGACAAAACTATGGCTACACCTTC.

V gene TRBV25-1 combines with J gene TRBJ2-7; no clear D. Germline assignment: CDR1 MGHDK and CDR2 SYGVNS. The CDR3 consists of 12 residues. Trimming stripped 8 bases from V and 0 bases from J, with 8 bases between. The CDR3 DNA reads TGTGCCAGCTCTACAATCTCCTACGAGCAGTACTTC. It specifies CASSTISYEQYF.

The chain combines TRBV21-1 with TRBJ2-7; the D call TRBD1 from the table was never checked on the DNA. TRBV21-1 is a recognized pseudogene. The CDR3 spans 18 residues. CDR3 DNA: TGTGCCAGCAGCAAAGGCTTCCGTTCGGGGACAGGGCCCTACGAGCAGTACTTC. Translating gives CASSKGFRSGTGPYEQYF.

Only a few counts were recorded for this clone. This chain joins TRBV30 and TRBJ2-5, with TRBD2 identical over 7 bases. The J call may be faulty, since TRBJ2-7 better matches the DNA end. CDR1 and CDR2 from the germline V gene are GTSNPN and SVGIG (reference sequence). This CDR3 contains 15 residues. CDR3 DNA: TGTGCCTGGAAGCCTAAGCGGGGAGCTTCCTACGAGCAGTACTTC. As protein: CAWKPKRGASYEQYF.

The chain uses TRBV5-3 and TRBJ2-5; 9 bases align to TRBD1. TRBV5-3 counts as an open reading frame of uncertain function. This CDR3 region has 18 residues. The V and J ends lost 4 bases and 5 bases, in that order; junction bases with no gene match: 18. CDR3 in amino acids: CARSPTRINRGRGETQYF. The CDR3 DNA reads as TGTGCCAGAAGCCCCACGAGGATAAACAGGGGGCGAGGTGAGACCCAGTACTTC.

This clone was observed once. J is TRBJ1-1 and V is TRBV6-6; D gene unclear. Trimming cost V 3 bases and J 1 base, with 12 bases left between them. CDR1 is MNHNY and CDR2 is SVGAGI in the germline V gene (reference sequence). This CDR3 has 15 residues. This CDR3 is CASSYVGRGNTEAFF. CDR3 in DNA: TGTGCCAGCAGTTATGTCGGACGGGGGAACACTGAAGCTTTCTTT.

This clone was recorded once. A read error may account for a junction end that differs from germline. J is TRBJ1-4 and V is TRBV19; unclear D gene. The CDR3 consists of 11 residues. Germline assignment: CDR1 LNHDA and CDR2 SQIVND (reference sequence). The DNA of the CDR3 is TGTGCCAGTAGTACTAGTGAAAAACTGTTTTTT. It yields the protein CASSTSEKLFF.

CDR3 protein: CASSGQGLADTQYF. The CDR3 bases are TGTGCCAGCAGTGGACAGGGTTTGGCAGATACGCAGTATTTT. The chain has TRBV2 and TRBJ2-3; 7 positions match TRBD1. Germline assignment: CDR1 SNHLY and CDR2 FYNNEI. The CDR3 totals 14 residues. V gave up 4 bases and J gave up 4 bases; unmatched junction bases: 5.

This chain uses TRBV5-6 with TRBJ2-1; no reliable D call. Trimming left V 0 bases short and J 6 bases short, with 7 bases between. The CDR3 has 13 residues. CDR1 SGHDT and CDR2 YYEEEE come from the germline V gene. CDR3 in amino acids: CASSLDEVNEQFF. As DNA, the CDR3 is TGTGCCAGCAGCTTGGATGAGGTCAATGAGCAGTTCTTC.